The 2 T cell receptor beta chains below were found in one sample sequenced in a study of OX40 agonist ivuxolimab in advanced cancers. Clones were sequenced by immunoSEQ multiplex PCR, and TCRdb holds only the in-frame ones, with some missing. This sample carries 55,000 to 75,000 clones, 70% to 90% of them seen once, and the ten largest clones take roughly 1.2%. The source was CD4+ or CD8+ T cells sorted from blood, collected in a trial of the OX40 agonist ivuxolimab. The source is an adult with an advanced solid tumor such as melanoma, head and neck, liver or kidney cancer.

CDR3 region: CASRTQGSGDEQFF. CDR3 DNA: TGTGCCAGCAGAACACAGGGGTCCGGCGATGAGCAGTTCTTC. This chain joins TRBV28 and TRBJ2-1; 7 nucleotides line up with TRBD1. V lost 6 bases and J lost 8; bases outside the gene matches: 10. The CDR3 length is 14 residues. The germline CDR1 and CDR2 sequences are MDHEN and SYDVKM.

The chain employs TRBV9 and TRBJ2-1, with 8 bases matching TRBD1. V shed 4 bases and J 5 bases; nucleotides not matched to a gene: 5. CDR1 and CDR2 (germline): SGDLS, YYNGEE. The CDR3 sequence is 14 residues long. The CDR3 coding sequence is TGTGCCAGCAGCCCGGGACAGGTCGACAATGAGCAGTTCTTC. The encoded protein is CASSPGQVDNEQFF. The full variable domain, in which reference TRBV9 and TRBJ2-1 provide the parts outside the CDR3, is DSGVTQTPKHLITATGQRVTLRCSPRSGDLSVYWYQQSLDQGLQFLIQYYNGEERAKGNILERFSAQQFPDLHSELNLSSLELGDSALYFCASSPGQVDNEQFFGPGTRLTVL.